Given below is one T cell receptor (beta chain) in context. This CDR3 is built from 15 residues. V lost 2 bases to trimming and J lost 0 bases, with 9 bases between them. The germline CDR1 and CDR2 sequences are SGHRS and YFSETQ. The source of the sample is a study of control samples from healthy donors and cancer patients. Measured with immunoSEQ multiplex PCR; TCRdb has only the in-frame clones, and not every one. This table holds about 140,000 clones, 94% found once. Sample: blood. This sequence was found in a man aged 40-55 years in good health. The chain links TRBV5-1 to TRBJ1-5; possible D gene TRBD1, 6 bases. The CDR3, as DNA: TGCGCCAGCAGCTTAGGACAGAATAGCAATCAGCCCCAGCATTTT. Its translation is CASSLGQNSNQPQHF.